This section outlines one T cell receptor beta chain sequence together with its context. This sample is drawn from a study of technical replicates of blood from a handful of donors. TCRdb's copy holds only in-frame clones and misses some; the assay was immunoSEQ multiplex PCR. The data hold around 84,000 clones, with around 97% observed a single time. CDR3 length equals 12 residues. Germline lookup yields CDR1 SGHRS and CDR2 YFSETQ. V gave up 1 base and J gave up 12 bases, with 11 bases separating them. This TCR was sampled from a human donor in good health. V gene TRBV5-1 combines with J gene TRBJ2-1; maybe TRBD2 (6 bases). Sequenced sample: T cells isolated from PBMCs. As DNA, the CDR3 is TGCGCCAGCAGCTTGCTGGAGGAGGGGCAGTTCTTC. It yields the protein CASSLLEEGQFF.